Each of the 29 T cell receptor beta chains below was sequenced from the same sample in a study of OX40 agonist ivuxolimab in advanced cancers. The table came from immunoSEQ multiplex PCR; TCRdb's copy has only in-frame clones and leaves some out. The repertoire holds 25,000 to 30,000 clones, with around four fifths as singletons. The sequencing here drew on CD4+ or CD8+ T cells sorted from blood, taken in a trial of the OX40 agonist ivuxolimab. These receptors all come from an adult with an advanced solid tumor such as melanoma, head and neck, liver or kidney cancer.

The rearrangement uses TRBV27 and TRBJ2-3, with no clear D. Trimming took 11 bases from V and 0 from J, leaving 12 bases between them. CDR3 size: 13 residues. CDR1 and CDR2 (germline): MNHEY, SMNVEV (reference sequence). CDR3 nucleotide sequence: TGTGCCGGCGCGGCCGGGAGCACAGATACGCAGTATTTT. It yields the protein CAGAAGSTDTQYF.

The chain is built from TRBV29-1 and TRBJ2-1; 7 nucleotides match TRBD1. Germline CDR1 is SQVTM and CDR2 is ANQGSEA. The CDR3 runs 13 residues. V was pared by 5 bases and J by 5 bases, with 6 bases of the junction left unmatched. The CDR3 is CSVTGVVHNEQFF. CDR3 nucleotides: TGCAGCGTTACAGGGGTTGTCCACAATGAGCAGTTCTTC.

V usage is TRBV9 and J usage is TRBJ1-2; no reliable D call. In germline, CDR1 is SGDLS, CDR2 YYNGEE. Between the trimmed V and J ends, which lost 0 bases and 0 bases, there was a span of 9 bases. The CDR3 is 15 residues long. CDR3 sequence (DNA): TGTGCCAGCAGCGTAGTACCAGGATCTAACTATGGCTACACCTTC. The encoded protein is CASSVVPGSNYGYTF.

This rearrangement joins TRBV9 to TRBJ2-2; 9 positions agree with TRBD2. The CDR3 loop spans 17 amino acids. Trimming took 4 bases from V and 6 from J; bases not matched to a gene: 13. Germline-derived CDR1 and CDR2 are SGDLS and YYNGEE. The CDR3 protein is CASSPQSGGGDAGELFF. For the CDR3, the DNA is TGTGCCAGCAGCCCCCAATCTGGCGGGGGGGACGCCGGGGAGCTGTTTTTT.

V and J are TRBV30 and TRBJ1-1, with D tentatively TRBD1 (6 bases). Germline V gene sequence: CDR1 GTSNPN, CDR2 SVGIG (reference sequence). This CDR3 is built from 15 residues. Trimming removed 0 bases at V and 4 bases at J, with 15 bases between. The CDR3 here is CAWSVGAGVSTEAFF. DNA of the CDR3: TGTGCCTGGAGTGTAGGGGCAGGGGTGAGCACTGAAGCTTTCTTT.

The gene calls are TRBV4-2 and TRBJ1-6; TRBD1 is a possible D gene (6 bases). Germline loops: CDR1 LGHNA, CDR2 YNFKEQ. The ends were cut back, 4 bases at V and 4 bases at J, with 8 bases in the middle. The CDR3 totals 14 residues. The CDR3 sequence: CASSPGQYNSPLHF. Written as DNA, the CDR3 is TGTGCCAGCAGCCCCGGACAGTATAATTCACCCCTCCACTTT.

The chain joins TRBV19 to TRBJ2-7, with D perhaps being TRBD1 or TRBD2 (5 bases each). Trimming removed 10 bases at V and 7 bases at J, with 17 bases between. The CDR3 consists of 12 residues. Germline CDR1 is LNHDA and CDR2 is SQIVND (reference sequence). CDR3 sequence: CATRAGPGEQYF. In DNA, the CDR3 is TGTGCCACCAGGGCCGGGCCGGGAGAGCAGTACTTC.

This chain uses TRBV6-5 with TRBJ2-7; D remains unclear. Trimming took 6 bases from V and 3 from J, leaving 18 bases between them. The CDR3 totals 15 residues. CDR1 and CDR2 from the germline V gene are MNHEY and SVGAGI. The CDR3 here is CASSRPGSMSYEQYF. Here the CDR3 DNA reads TGTGCCAGCAGCCGCCCCGGAAGTATGAGCTACGAGCAGTACTTC.

This clone was seen a single time. V gene TRBV5-1 combines with J gene TRBJ1-1; tentatively, D is TRBD1 (5 bases). CDR1 SGHRS and CDR2 YFSETQ come from the germline V gene. Trimming shortened V by 1 base and J by 3 bases, and 16 bases separated the two germline ends. The CDR3 covers 16 residues. The CDR3 sequence is CASSLRGRRGDTEAFF. As DNA, the CDR3 is TGCGCCAGCAGCTTGAGAGGGAGGAGAGGGGACACTGAAGCTTTCTTT.

The chain recombines TRBV2 with TRBJ2-7; D not resolved. Germline V lookup: CDR1 SNHLY, CDR2 FYNNEI. The CDR3 is 13 amino acids. The V gene lost 2 bases and the J gene lost 0 bases, with 5 bases spanning the gap. DNA of the CDR3: TGTGCCAGCAGTGAACGGGTCTCCTACGAGCAGTACTTC. Its translation: CASSERVSYEQYF.

This clone is labeled medium-sized. The rearrangement joins TRBV6-5 to TRBJ2-5, with 8 bases matching TRBD2. With 6 bases clipped from V and 3 bases from J, the junction kept 9 bases outside the gene matches. This CDR3 is built from 15 residues. In germline, CDR1 is MNHEY, CDR2 SVGAGI. Here the CDR3 reads CASSQRGYGEETQYF. CDR3 DNA: TGTGCCAGCAGCCAGCGGGGGTACGGAGAAGAGACCCAGTACTTC.

This clone has a handful of counts. This chain links TRBV7-2 with TRBJ2-1; no clear D. With 1 base removed from V and 4 bases from J, the gap between germline ends came to 11 bases. CDR3 length: 15 residues. The germline V gene has CDR1 SGHTA and CDR2 FQGNSA. The CDR3 here is CASSLGFYGYNEQFF. In nucleotides, the CDR3 is TGTGCCAGCAGCTTAGGTTTTTACGGATACAATGAGCAGTTCTTC. The full variable domain, rest sourced from reference TRBV7-2 and TRBJ2-1, is GAGVSQSPSNKVTEKGKDVELRCDPISGHTALYWYRQSLGQGLEFLIYFQGNSAPDKSGLPSDRFSAERTGGSVSTLTIQRTQQEDSAVYLCASSLGFYGYNEQFFGPGTRLTVL.

This clone was counted a single time. The chain is built from TRBV15 and TRBJ2-1; D is undetermined. The CDR3 is 14 residues long. CDR1 is LNHNV, CDR2 YYDKDF, per germline (reference sequence). Trimming pared 6 bases from V and 6 bases from J, leaving 15 bases between. For the CDR3, the DNA is TGTGCCACCAGATTGGGTCCTCTCATCAATGAGCAGTTCTTC. It yields the protein CATRLGPLINEQFF.

The V gene is TRBV6-6, the J gene TRBJ1-1; perhaps TRBD1 as D (5 bases). Trimming stripped 2 bases from V and 2 bases from J, with 6 bases between. This CDR3 comprises 13 residues. Germline V CDR1 and CDR2: MNHNY, SVGAGI (reference sequence). The CDR3 protein is CASSYRDNTEAFF. CDR3 nucleotide sequence: TGTGCCAGCAGTTACCGGGACAACACTGAAGCTTTCTTT.

The gene calls are TRBV7-2 and TRBJ1-5; no clear D gene. Germline V lookup: CDR1 SGHTA, CDR2 FQGNSA. Trimming cost V 3 bases and J 4 bases, with 13 bases left between them. The CDR3 runs 15 residues. Here the CDR3 reads CASSLAAGFNQPQHF. The CDR3 region has the DNA TGTGCCAGCAGCTTGGCAGCAGGATTTAATCAGCCCCAGCATTTT.

Notes on this clone: At the DNA level, this CDR3 is encoded by other sequences in the same sample as well. J is TRBJ2-7 and V is TRBV2; D ambiguous. Deletions cut 8 bases from V and 2 bases from J, with 13 bases between. Per germline, CDR1 SNHLY and CDR2 FYNNEI. The CDR3 extends over 13 amino acids. The CDR3 sequence is CASSDRLTYEQYF. The DNA for the CDR3 is TGTGCCAGCTCTGATAGGCTCACCTACGAGCAGTACTTC.

V is TRBV30 and J is TRBJ1-1; D ambiguous. Germline V gene sequence: CDR1 GTSNPN, CDR2 SVGIG (reference sequence). V was pared by 1 base and J by 1 base, with 4 bases between. This CDR3 comprises 12 residues. CDR3 coding DNA: TGTGCCTGGAGTGACAAGAACACTGAAGCTTTCTTT. Translating it yields CAWSDKNTEAFF.

This clone has a handful of counts. The chain recombines TRBV5-8 with TRBJ2-7; D is unresolved. V lost 4 bases and J 4 bases, leaving 12 bases between the germline ends. Germline loops: CDR1 SGHTS, CDR2 YDEGEE. The length of the CDR3 is 13 residues. CDR3 in DNA: TGTGCCAGCAGCCCAGATATGGTGTACGAGCAGTACTTC. Amino acids: CASSPDMVYEQYF. Using reference TRBV5-8 and TRBJ2-7 for the parts outside the CDR3, the full variable domain is EAGVTQSPTHLIKTRGQQATLRCSPISGHTSVYWYQQALGLGLQFLLWYDEGEERNRGNFPPRFSGRQFPNYSSELNVNALELEDSALYLCASSPDMVYEQYFGPGTRLTVT.

The chain is built from TRBV7-2 and TRBJ2-1; the D gene is possibly TRBD2 (5 bases). The CDR3 totals 12 residues. Trimming removed 1 base at V and 14 bases at J, with 12 bases between. Germline assignment: CDR1 SGHTA and CDR2 FQGNSA. CDR3 nucleotide sequence: TGTGCCAGCAGCTTAGAGCGGTCGGAGAAGTTCTTC. Translated, it gives CASSLERSEKFF.

The chain carries TRBV7-9 and TRBJ2-5; the match to TRBD2 covers 8 bases. Germline loops: CDR1 SEHNR, CDR2 FQNEAQ (reference sequence). Germline trimming cut 3 bases from V and 0 bases from J; bases unmatched to any gene: 3. The CDR3 covers 15 residues. The CDR3 loop is CASSFPAGDQETQYF. The CDR3 nucleotides read TGTGCCAGCAGCTTCCCAGCGGGGGACCAAGAGACCCAGTACTTC.

V and J are TRBV4-1 and TRBJ2-3; D is uncertain. The CDR3 is 14 amino acids. Germline loops: CDR1 MGHRA, CDR2 YSYEKL. V was clipped by 0 bases and J by 4 bases, with 8 bases between them. This CDR3 reads CASSQEIRADTQYF. CDR3 sequence (DNA): TGCGCCAGCAGCCAAGAAATTCGAGCAGATACGCAGTATTTT.

The J gene is TRBJ2-2, the V gene TRBV11-1; D is possibly TRBD2 (7 bases). This CDR3 has 16 amino acids. V was cut by 5 bases and J by 4 bases, with 17 bases left in between. The germline V gene encodes CDR1 SGHAT and CDR2 FQDESV (reference sequence). The CDR3 is CASSDKGGAGTGELFF. The CDR3 DNA follows: TGTGCCAGCAGCGACAAGGGGGGGGCGGGCACCGGGGAGCTGTTTTTT.

The chain's CDR3 is CASSLYLAGDASGNTIYF. CDR3 nucleotides: TGTGCCAGCAGCTTATATCTGGCAGGGGATGCCTCTGGAAACACCATATATTTT. The gene calls are TRBV7-9 and TRBJ1-3, with D possibly TRBD1 on 6 matching bases. V lost 2 bases and J 0 bases, leaving 17 bases between the germline ends. The CDR3 is made up of 18 amino acids. Germline CDR1 is SEHNR and CDR2 is FQNEAQ (reference sequence).

This sequence joins TRBV11-2 and TRBJ2-7; D perhaps matches TRBD1 (5 bases). The CDR3 has 13 residues. Per the germline V gene, CDR1 is SGHAT and CDR2 is FQNNGV. V lost 2 bases, J lost 3 bases, and 8 bases lay in between. CDR3 region: CASSLRQGYEQYF. Here the CDR3 DNA reads TGTGCCAGCAGCTTAAGGCAGGGCTACGAGCAGTACTTC.

V usage is TRBV21-1 and J usage is TRBJ2-5; TRBD1, as called in the table, went unchecked against the DNA. TRBV21-1 is deemed a pseudogene. The CDR3 length is 16 residues. The CDR3 loop is CASSKGKGGGAETQYF. The CDR3 DNA reads as TGTGCCAGCAGCAAAGGGAAAGGGGGCGGGGCAGAGACCCAGTACTTC.

This chain's CDR3 is CASSQTGKGETQYF. CDR3 bases: TGTGCCAGTAGTCAGACAGGGAAGGGGGAGACCCAGTACTTC. The V and J genes are TRBV19 and TRBJ2-5; 7 nucleotides agree with TRBD1. V was clipped by 5 bases and J by 5 bases; unmatched bases: 8. The CDR3 is made up of 14 amino acids. The V gene's germline CDR1 is LNHDA and CDR2 SQIVND (reference sequence).

This chain connects TRBV7-2 to TRBJ2-7; D is perhaps TRBD1 (6 bases). V was clipped by 3 bases and J by 5 bases, with 23 bases between them. The CDR3 runs 17 residues. Germline CDR1 reads SGHTA; CDR2 reads FQGNSA. CDR3 bases: TGTGCCAGCAGCTTCCCGCCGACAGGTAGTTCAGTCGACGAGCAGTACTTC. Translation: CASSFPPTGSSVDEQYF.

This rearrangement joins TRBV7-9 to TRBJ2-7; 9 nucleotides agree with TRBD1. The V segment lost 5 bases and the J segment 4 bases; nucleotides outside the gene matches: 15. The length of the CDR3 is 17 residues. Germline values: CDR1 SEHNR, CDR2 FQNEAQ (reference sequence). The CDR3 loop is CASSTRTGARAGYEQYF. CDR3 nucleotides: TGTGCCAGCAGCACGCGGACAGGGGCAAGGGCTGGGTACGAGCAGTACTTC.

The CDR3 here is CASSQKGGLGDFNYGYTF. CDR3 coding DNA: TGTGCCAGCAGCCAAAAAGGGGGACTTGGAGATTTTAACTATGGCTACACCTTC. The chain is built from TRBV14 and TRBJ1-2; a possible D gene is TRBD1 (6 bases). CDR1 is SGHDN, CDR2 FVKESK, per germline. The CDR3 has 18 amino acids. V was trimmed by 2 bases and J by 1 base, leaving 20 bases between them.